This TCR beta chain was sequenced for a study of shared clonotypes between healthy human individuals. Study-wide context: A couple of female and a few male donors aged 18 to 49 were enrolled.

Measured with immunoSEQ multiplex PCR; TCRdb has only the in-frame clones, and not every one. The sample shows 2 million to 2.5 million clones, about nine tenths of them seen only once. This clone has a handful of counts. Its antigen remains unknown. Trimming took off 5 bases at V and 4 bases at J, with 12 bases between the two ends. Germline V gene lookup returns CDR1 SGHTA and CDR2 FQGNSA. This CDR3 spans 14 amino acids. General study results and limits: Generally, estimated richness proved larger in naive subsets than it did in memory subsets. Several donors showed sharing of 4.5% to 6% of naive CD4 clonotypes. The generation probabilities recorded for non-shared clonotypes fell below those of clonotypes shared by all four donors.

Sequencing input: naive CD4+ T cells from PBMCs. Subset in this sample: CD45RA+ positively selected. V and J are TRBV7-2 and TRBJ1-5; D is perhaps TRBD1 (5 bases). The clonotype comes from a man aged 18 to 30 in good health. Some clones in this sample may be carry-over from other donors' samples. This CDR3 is CASSPGPTNQPQHF. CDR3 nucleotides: TGTGCCAGCAGCCCAGGGCCGACAAATCAGCCCCAGCATTTT.